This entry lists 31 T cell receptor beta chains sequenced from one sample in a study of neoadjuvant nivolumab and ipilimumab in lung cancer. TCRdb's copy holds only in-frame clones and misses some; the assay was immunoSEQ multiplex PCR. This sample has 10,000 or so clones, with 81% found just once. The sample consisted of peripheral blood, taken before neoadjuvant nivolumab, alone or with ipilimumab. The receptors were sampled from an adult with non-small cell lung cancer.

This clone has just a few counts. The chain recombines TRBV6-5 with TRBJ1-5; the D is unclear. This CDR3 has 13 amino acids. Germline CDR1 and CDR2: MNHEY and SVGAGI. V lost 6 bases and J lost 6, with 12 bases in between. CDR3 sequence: CASRGTLSQPQHF. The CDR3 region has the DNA TGTGCCAGCAGGGGCACGCTGAGTCAGCCCCAGCATTTT.

The CDR3 is CASSTNGLNSNEQFF. Written as DNA, the CDR3 is TGTGCCAGCAGTACAAATGGACTGAATAGCAATGAGCAGTTCTTC. The chain is built from TRBV2 and TRBJ2-1; a weak D match, TRBD2 (5 bases). CDR3 length: 15 residues. Trimming cost V 5 bases and J 6 bases, with 17 bases left between them. Per the germline V gene, CDR1 is SNHLY and CDR2 is FYNNEI.

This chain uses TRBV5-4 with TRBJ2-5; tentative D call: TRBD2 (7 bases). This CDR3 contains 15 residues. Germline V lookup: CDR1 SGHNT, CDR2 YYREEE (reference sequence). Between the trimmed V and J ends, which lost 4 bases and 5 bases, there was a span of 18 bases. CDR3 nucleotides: TGTGCCAGCAGCCCAGGTGGGGGGGCAGGGGAGACCCAGTACTTC. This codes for CASSPGGGAGETQYF.

The CDR3 sequence: CASSAAGSYNEQFF. CDR3 sequence (DNA): TGTGCCAGCAGTGCGGCGGGATCTTACAATGAGCAGTTCTTC. J is TRBJ2-1 and V is TRBV6-1; D is possibly TRBD2 (6 bases). The CDR3 contains 14 residues. Germline values: CDR1 MNHNS, CDR2 SASEGT. V was cut by 4 bases and J by 4 bases, with 11 bases left in between.

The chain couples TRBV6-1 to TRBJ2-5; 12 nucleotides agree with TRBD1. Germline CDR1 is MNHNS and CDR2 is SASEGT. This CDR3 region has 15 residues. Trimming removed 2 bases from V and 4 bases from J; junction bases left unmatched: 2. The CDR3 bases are TGTGCCAGCAGTGAACAGGGACAGGGGGCAGAGACCCAGTACTTC. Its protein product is CASSEQGQGAETQYF.

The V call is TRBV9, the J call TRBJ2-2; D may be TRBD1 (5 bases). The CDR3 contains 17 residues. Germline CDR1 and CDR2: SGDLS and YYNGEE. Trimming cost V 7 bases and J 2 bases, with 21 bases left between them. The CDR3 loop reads CASSKWGLEFNTGELFF. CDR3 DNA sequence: TGTGCCAGCTCCAAGTGGGGCTTAGAGTTCAACACCGGGGAGCTGTTTTTT.

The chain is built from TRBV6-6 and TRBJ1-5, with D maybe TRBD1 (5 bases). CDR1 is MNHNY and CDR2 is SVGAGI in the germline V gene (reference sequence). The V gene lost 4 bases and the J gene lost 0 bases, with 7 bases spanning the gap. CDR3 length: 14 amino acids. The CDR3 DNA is TGTGCCAGCAGTTGGGGCATTAGCAATCAGCCCCAGCATTTT. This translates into CASSWGISNQPQHF.

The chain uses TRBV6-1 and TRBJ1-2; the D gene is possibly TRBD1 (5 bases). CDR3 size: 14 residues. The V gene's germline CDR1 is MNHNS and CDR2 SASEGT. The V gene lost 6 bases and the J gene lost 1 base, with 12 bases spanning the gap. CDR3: CASSRDSFNYGYTF. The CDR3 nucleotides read TGTGCCAGCAGCAGAGACAGCTTTAACTATGGCTACACCTTC.

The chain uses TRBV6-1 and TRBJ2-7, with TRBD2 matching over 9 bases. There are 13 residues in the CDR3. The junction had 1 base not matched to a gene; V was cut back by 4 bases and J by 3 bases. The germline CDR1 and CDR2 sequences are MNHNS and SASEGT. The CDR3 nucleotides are TGTGCCAGCAGTGGACTAGCGGACTACGAGCAGTACTTC. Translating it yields CASSGLADYEQYF.

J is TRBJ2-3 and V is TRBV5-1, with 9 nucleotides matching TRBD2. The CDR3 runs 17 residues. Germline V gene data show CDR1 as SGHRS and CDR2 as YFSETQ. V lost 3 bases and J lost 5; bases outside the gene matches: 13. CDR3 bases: TGCGCCAGCAGCTGGGGGGCTAGCGGGATCCCACTAGATACGCAGTATTTT. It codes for CASSWGASGIPLDTQYF.

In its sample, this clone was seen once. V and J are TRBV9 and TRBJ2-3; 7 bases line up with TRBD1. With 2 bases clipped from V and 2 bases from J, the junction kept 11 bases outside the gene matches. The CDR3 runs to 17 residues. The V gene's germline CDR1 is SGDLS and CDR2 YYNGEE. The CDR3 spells CASSVNSGQRSTDTQYF. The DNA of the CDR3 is TGTGCCAGCAGCGTTAACTCGGGACAGAGATCCACAGATACGCAGTATTTT.

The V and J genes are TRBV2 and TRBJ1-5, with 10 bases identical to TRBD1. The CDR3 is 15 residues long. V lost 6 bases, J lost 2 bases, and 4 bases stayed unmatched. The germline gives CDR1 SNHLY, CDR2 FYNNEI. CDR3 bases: TGTGCCAGCAGCCTGGACAGGGGGGGCAATCAGCCCCAGCATTTT. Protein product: CASSLDRGGNQPQHF. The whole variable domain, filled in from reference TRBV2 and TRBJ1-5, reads EPEVTQTPSHQVTQMGQEVILRCVPISNHLYFYWYRQILGQKVEFLVSFYNNEISEKSEIFDDQFSVERPDGSNFTLKIRSTKLEDSAMYFCASSLDRGGNQPQHFGDGTRLSIL.

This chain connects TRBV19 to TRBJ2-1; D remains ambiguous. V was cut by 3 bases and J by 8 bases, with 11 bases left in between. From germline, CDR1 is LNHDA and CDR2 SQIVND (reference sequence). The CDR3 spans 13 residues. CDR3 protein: CASSIMLNDEQFF. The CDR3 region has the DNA TGTGCCAGTAGTATTATGCTTAACGATGAGCAGTTCTTC. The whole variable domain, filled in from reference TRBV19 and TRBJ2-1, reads DGGITQSPKYLFRKEGQNVTLSCEQNLNHDAMYWYRQDPGQGLRLIYYSQIVNDFQKGDIAEGYSVSREKKESFPLTVTSAQKNPTAFYLCASSIMLNDEQFFGPGTRLTVL.

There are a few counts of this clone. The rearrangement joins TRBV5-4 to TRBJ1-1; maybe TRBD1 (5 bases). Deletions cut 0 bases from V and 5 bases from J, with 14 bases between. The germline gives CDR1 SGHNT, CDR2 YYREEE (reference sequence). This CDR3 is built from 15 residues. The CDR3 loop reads CASSLVVGAGTEAFF. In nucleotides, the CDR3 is TGTGCCAGCAGCTTGGTAGTAGGGGCGGGAACTGAAGCTTTCTTT.

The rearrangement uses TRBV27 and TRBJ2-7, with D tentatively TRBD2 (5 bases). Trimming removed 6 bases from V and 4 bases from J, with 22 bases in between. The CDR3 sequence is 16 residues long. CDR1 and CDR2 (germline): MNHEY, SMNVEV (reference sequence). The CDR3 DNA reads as TGTGCCAGCAGCAGACGGGCAAGTAGTCGACTATACGAGCAGTACTTC. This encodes CASSRRASSRLYEQYF.

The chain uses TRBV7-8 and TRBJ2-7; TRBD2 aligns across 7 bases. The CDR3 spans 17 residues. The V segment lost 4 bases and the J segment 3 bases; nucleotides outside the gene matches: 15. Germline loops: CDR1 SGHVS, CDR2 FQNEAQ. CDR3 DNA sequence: TGTGCCAGCAGCTGGGGGGGTCTGGCGGGAGAGGGCTACGAGCAGTACTTC. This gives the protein CASSWGGLAGEGYEQYF.

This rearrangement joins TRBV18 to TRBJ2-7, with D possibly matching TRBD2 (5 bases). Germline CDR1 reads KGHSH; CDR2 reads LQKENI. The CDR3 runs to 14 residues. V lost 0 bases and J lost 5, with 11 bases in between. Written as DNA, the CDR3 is TGTGCCAGCTCACCACCGAGGGCTTGGAACGAGCAGTACTTC. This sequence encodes CASSPPRAWNEQYF.

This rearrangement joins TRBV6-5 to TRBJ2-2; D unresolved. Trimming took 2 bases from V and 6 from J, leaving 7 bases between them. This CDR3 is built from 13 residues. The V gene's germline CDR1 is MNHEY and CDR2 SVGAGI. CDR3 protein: CASSYRFSGELFF. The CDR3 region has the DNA TGTGCCAGCAGTTACAGGTTCTCCGGGGAGCTGTTTTTT.

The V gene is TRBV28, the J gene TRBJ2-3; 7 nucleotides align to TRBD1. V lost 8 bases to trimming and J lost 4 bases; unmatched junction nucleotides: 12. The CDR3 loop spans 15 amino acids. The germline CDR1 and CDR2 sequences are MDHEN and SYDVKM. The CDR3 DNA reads TGTGCCAGCGGGCAAAACCAGGGGGTGCCAGATACGCAGTATTTT. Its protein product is CASGQNQGVPDTQYF.

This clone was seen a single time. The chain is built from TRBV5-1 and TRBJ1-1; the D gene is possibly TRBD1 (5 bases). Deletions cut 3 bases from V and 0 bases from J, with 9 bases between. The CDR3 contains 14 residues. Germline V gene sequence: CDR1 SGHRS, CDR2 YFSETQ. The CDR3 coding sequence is TGCGCCAGCAGCTACAGGACGATGAACACTGAAGCTTTCTTT. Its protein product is CASSYRTMNTEAFF.

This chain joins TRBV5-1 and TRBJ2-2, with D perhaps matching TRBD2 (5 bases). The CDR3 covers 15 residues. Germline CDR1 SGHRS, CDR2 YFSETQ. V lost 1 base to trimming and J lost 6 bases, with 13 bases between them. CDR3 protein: CASSLIGETPGELFF. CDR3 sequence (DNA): TGCGCCAGCAGCTTGATTGGGGAGACCCCCGGGGAGCTGTTTTTT. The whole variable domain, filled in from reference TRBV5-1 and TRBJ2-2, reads KAGVTQTPRYLIKTRGQQVTLSCSPISGHRSVSWYQQTPGQGLQFLFEYFSETQRNKGNFPGRFSGRQFSNSRSEMNVSTLELGDSALYLCASSLIGETPGELFFGEGSRLTVL.

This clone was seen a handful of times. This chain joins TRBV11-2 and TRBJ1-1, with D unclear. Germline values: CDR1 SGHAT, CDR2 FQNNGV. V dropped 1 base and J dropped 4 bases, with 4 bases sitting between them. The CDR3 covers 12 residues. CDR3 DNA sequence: TGTGCCAGCAGCTTAGTACCCACTGAAGCTTTCTTT. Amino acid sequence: CASSLVPTEAFF. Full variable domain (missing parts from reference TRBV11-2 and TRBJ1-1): EAGVAQSPRYKIIEKRQSVAFWCNPISGHATLYWYQQILGQGPKLLIQFQNNGVVDDSQLPKDRFSAERLKGVDSTLKIQPAKLEDSAVYLCASSLVPTEAFFGQGTRLTVV.

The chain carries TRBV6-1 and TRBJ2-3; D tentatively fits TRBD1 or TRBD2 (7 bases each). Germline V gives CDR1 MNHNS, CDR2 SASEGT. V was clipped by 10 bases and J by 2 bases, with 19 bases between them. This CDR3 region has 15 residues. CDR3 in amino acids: CATRRQGGTTDTQYF. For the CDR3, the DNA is TGTGCCACCCGACGGCAGGGGGGGACCACAGATACGCAGTATTTT.

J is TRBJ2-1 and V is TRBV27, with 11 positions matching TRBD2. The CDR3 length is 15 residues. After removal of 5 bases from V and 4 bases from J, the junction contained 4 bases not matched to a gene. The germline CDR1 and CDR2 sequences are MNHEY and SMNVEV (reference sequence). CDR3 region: CASSMTSGNYNEQFF. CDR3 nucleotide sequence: TGTGCCAGCAGTATGACTAGCGGGAATTACAATGAGCAGTTCTTC.

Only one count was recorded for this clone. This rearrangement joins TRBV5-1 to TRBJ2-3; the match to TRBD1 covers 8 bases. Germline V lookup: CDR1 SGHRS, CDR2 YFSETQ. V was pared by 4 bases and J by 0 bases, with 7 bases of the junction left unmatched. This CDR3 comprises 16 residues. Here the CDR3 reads CASSRGTGRSTDTQYF. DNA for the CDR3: TGCGCCAGCAGCCGCGGGACAGGACGGAGCACAGATACGCAGTATTTT.

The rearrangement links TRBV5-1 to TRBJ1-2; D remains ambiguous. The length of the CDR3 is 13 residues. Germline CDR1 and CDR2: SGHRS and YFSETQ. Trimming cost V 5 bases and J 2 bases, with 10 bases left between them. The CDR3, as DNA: TGCGCCAGCAGGACCGACACCAACTATGGCTACACCTTC. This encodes CASRTDTNYGYTF.

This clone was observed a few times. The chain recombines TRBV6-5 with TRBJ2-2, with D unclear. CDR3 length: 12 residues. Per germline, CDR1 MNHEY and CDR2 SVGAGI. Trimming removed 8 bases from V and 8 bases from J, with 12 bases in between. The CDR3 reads CASAPTPGELFF. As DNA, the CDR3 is TGTGCCAGCGCGCCGACTCCGGGGGAGCTGTTTTTT.

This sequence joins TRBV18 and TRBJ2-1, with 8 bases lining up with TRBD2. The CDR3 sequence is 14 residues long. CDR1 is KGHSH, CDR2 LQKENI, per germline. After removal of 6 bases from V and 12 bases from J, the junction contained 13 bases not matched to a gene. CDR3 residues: CASSPGGGGSVQFF. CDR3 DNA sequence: TGTGCCAGCTCCCCAGGCGGCGGGGGGTCGGTGCAGTTCTTC. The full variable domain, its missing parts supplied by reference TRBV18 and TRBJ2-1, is NAGVMQNPRHLVRRRGQEARLRCSPMKGHSHVYWYRQLPEEGLKFMVYLQKENIIDESGMPKERFSAEFPKEGPSILRIQQVVRGDSAAYFCASSPGGGGSVQFFGPGTRLTVL.

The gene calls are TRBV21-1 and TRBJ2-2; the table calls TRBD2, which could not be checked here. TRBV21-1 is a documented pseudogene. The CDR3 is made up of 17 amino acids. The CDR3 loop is CASSKEVGLAGFGELFF. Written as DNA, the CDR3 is TGTGCCAGCAGCAAAGAAGTCGGACTAGCGGGTTTCGGGGAGCTGTTTTTT.

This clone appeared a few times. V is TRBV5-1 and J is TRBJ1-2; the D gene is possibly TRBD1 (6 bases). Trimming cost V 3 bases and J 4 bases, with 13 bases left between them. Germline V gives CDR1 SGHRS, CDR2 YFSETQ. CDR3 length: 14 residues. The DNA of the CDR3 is TGCGCCAGCAGCTCGCAGACAGGACCCTATGGCTACACCTTC. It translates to CASSSQTGPYGYTF.

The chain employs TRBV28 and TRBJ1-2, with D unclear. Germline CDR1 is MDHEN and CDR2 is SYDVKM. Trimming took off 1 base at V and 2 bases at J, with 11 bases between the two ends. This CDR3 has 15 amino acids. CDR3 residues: CASSLSSGGNYGYTF. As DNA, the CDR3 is TGTGCCAGCAGTTTATCGTCGGGAGGGAACTATGGCTACACCTTC.